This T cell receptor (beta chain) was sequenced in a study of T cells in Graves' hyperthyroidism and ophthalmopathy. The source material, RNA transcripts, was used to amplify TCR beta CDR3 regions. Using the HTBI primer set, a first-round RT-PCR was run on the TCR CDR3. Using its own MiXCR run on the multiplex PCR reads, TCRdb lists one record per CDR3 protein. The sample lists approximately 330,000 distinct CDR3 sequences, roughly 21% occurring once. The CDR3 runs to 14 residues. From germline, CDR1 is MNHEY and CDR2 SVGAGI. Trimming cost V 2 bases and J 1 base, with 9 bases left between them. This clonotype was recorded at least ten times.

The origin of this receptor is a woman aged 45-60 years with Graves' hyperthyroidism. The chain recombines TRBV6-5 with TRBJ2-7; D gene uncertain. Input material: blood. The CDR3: CASSYRAGSYEQYF. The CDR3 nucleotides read TGTGCCAGCAGTTACCGGGCTGGGTCCTACGAGCAGTACTTC.